The clone carrying this TCR beta chain has a handful of counts. CDR1 is MNHNY and CDR2 is SVGAGI in the germline V gene (reference sequence). V lost 2 bases to trimming and J lost 6 bases; unmatched junction nucleotides: 3. The length of the CDR3 is 13 residues. Researchers took RNA transcripts and amplified TCR beta CDR3 regions from them. HTBI primers primed a first-round RT-PCR, and a second-round multiplex PCR followed. TCRdb reprocessed the multiplex PCR reads via MiXCR and lists one record per CDR3 protein. The sample carries 500,000 to 800,000 distinct CDR3 sequences, about 38% recorded once. This entry comes from a study of Graves' ophthalmopathy and Graves' hyperthyroidism.

The sample consisted of peripheral blood. The chain carries TRBV6-6 and TRBJ2-7; 8 bases agree with TRBD1. The receptor comes from an adult man with Graves' ophthalmopathy. CDR3 nucleotide sequence: TGTGCCAGCAGTTACACGGACAGGGTCGAGCAGTACTTC. Translation: CASSYTDRVEQYF.